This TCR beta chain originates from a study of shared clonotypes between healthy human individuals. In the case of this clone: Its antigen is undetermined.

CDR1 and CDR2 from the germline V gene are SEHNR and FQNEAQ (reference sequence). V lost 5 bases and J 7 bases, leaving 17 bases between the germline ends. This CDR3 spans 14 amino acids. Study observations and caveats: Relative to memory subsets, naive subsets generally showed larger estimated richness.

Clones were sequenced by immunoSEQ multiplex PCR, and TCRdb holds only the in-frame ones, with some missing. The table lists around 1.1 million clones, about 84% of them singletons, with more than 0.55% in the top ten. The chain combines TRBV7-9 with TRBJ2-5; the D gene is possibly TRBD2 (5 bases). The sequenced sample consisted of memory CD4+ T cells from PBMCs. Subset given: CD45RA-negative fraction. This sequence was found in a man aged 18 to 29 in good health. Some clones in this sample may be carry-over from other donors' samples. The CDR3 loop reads CASSRLTYPGTQYF. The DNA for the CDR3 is TGTGCCAGCAGCCGACTAACCTACCCTGGGACCCAGTACTTC.